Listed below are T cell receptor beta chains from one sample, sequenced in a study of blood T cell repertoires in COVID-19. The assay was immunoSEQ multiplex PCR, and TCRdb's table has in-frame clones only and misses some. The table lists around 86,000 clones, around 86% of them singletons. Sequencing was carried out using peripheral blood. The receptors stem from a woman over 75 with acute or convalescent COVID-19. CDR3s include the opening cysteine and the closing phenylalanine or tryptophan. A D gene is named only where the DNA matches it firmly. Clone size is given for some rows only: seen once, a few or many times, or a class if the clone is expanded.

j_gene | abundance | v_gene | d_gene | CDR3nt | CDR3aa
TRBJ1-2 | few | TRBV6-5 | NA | TGTGCCAGCAGTTACTCGACGGGGTATAATGGCTACACCTTC | CASSYSTGYNGYTF
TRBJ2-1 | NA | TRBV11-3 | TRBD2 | TGTGCCAGCAGCTTTAGCGGGAAAGGCTTGGATGAGCAGTTCTTC | CASSFSGKGLDEQFF
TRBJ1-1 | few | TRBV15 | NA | TGTGCCACCAGCAGGTCTCTGGGGCCCACTGAAGCTTTCTTT | CATSRSLGPTEAFF
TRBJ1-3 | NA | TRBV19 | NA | TGTGCCAGTAGTCCCGGAGCGCTCGGAAACACCATATATTTT | CASSPGALGNTIYF
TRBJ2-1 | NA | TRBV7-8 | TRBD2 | TGTGCCAGCAGCTTAGGTTCAGCGGGACTAGCTAACAATGAGCAGTTCTTC | CASSLGSAGLANNEQFF
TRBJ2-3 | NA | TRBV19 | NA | TGTGCCAGTAGTGCGGGACCCTCAGGCGATACGCAGTATTTT | CASSAGPSGDTQYF
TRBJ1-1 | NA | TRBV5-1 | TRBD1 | TGCGCCAGCAGCCAGGTGGGACAGGGGGCTTTCTTT | CASSQVGQGAFF
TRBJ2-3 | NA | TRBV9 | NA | TGTGCCAGCAGCCCCCAGTTAGATACGCAGTATTTT | CASSPQLDTQYF
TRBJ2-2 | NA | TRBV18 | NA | TGTGCCAGCTCACCCCTAGGGGCCGGGGAGCTGTTTTTT | CASSPLGAGELFF
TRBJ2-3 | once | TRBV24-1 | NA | TGTGCCACCTCACCCCGGGAGCGGACAGATACGCAGTATTTT | CATSPRERTDTQYF
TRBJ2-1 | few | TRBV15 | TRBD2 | TGTGCCACCAGCAGAGAAGCGGGAGCCTACAATGAGCAGTTCTTC | CATSREAGAYNEQFF
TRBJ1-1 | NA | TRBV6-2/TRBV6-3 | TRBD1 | TGTGCCAGCAGTTACACCGGCTTGGTAACAGGGGTCACTGAAGCTTTCTTT | CASSYTGLVTGVTEAFF
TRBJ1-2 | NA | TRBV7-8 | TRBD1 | TGTGCCAGCAGCTTAGCGGGACAGAACTATGGCTACACCTTC | CASSLAGQNYGYTF
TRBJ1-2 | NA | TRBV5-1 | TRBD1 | TGCGCCAGCAGCTGGACAGGGGGCGCTTCGGATGGCTACACCTTC | CASSWTGGASDGYTF
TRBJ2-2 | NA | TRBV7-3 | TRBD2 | TGTGCCAGCAGCCTCCAACCGAGCGGGAGAGGCACCGGGGAGCTGTTTTTT | CASSLQPSGRGTGELFF
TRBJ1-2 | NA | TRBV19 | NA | TGTGCCAGTAGCTACGTGACGGGGAACTATGGCTACACCTTC | CASSYVTGNYGYTF
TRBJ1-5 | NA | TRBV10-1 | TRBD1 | TGCGCCAGCAGTGGGGACAGGGACGATCATCAGCCCCAGCATTTT | CASSGDRDDHQPQHF
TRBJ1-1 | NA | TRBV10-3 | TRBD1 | TGTGCCATCAGCCGGACAGGGGAGAGCACTGAAGCTTTCTTT | CAISRTGESTEAFF
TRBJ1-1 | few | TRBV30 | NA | TGTGCCTGGATAGGGGGTAGTGCTGAAGCTTTCTTT | CAWIGGSAEAFF
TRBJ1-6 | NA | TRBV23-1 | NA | TGCGCCAGCAGTCAACGAAGAGAACAGGTTTGGCTACCCCTCCACTTT | CASSQRREQVWLPLHF
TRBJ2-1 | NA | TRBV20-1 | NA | TGCAGTGCTAGCCCCCCTAATGAGCAGTTCTTC | CSASPPNEQFF
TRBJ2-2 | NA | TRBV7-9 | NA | TGTGCCAGCAGCTTAGCGCTAATGGTCGAGGAGCTGTTTTTT | CASSLALMVEELFF
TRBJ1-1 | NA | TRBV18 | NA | TGTGCCAGCTCAGTTTCTAGCCTCCCCACTGAAGCTTTCTTT | CASSVSSLPTEAFF
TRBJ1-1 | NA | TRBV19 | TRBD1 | TGTGCCAGTAGGCTCACCGGGACAGGTTCTTCAGCTGAAGCTTTCTTT | CASRLTGTGSSAEAFF
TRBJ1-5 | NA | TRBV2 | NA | TGTGCCAGCAGTGAATCGCGAGTTGGCAATCAGCCCCAGCATTTT | CASSESRVGNQPQHF
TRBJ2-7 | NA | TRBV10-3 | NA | TGTGCCATCCAGACACAGGGCTCTAACAGGCCCGAGCAGTACTTC | CAIQTQGSNRPEQYF
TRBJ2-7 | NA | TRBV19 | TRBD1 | TGTGCCAGTACCTGGGACAGTCCCTACGAGCAGTACTTC | CASTWDSPYEQYF
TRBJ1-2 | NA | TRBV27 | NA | TGTGCCAGCAGTTTTGGGGGGGATATTATCTATGGCTACACCTTC | CASSFGGDIIYGYTF
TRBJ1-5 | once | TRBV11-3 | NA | TGTGCCAGCAGCTTAGGGGAGGCAGGGTCGGGCAATCAGCCCCAGCATTTT | CASSLGEAGSGNQPQHF
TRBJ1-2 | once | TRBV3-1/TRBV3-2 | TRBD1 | TGTGCCAGCAGCCAAGGGGGGACAGGGGGAAGTCCGGGTGGCTACACCTTC | CASSQGGTGGSPGGYTF
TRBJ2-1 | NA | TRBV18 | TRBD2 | TGTGCCAGCTCACCGCGCCCTAGCGGGAGCTCCTACAATGAGCAGTTCTTC | CASSPRPSGSSYNEQFF
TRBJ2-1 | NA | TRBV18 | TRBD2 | TGTGCCAGCTCTCTGAATAGCGGGAGGGGTGAGCAGTTCTTC | CASSLNSGRGEQFF
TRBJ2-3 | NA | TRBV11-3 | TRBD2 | TGTGCCAGCAGCTTAGGAGTAGCGGGGGGCACAGATACGCAGTATTTT | CASSLGVAGGTDTQYF
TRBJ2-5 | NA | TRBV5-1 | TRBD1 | TGCGCCAGCAGCCTATCGGGACAGGGAGGAGAGACCCAGTACTTC | CASSLSGQGGETQYF
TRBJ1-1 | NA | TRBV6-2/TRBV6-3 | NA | TGTGCCAGCAGCCTCCGGGCGGGGGACACTGAAGCTTTCTTT | CASSLRAGDTEAFF
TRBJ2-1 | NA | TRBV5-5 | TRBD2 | TGTGCCAGCAGCTTGGCACTAGCGGGAGGCCATGAGCAGTTCTTC | CASSLALAGGHEQFF
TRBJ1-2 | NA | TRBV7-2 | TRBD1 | TGTGCCAGCAGCATAGGACAGGGGAGGGCCGACGGCTACACCTTC | CASSIGQGRADGYTF
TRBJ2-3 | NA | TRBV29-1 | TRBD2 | TGCAGCGTACCGAGCGGGAGTCTCACAGATACGCAGTATTTT | CSVPSGSLTDTQYF
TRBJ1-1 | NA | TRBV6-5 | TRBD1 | TGTGCCAGCTTTACCTGGACAGGGAGCCTTGAAGCTTTCTTT | CASFTWTGSLEAFF
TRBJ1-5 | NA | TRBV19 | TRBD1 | TGTGCCAGTGGGGAAAGGACAGGGGGCTGGCAGCCCCAGCATTTT | CASGERTGGWQPQHF
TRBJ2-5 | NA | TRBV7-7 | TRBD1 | TGTGCTAGCAGCCGGACAGGGGTTGAGGAGACCCAGTACTTC | CASSRTGVEETQYF